The rows below give T cell receptor beta chains drawn from one sample of a study of blood T cell repertoires in COVID-19. Sequenced by immunoSEQ multiplex PCR; TCRdb stores in-frame clones only, minus some. This sample has roughly 60,000 clones; 72% occur once, and the top ten carry 4% to 5.5%. The specimen was peripheral blood. All receptors derive from a woman aged 70 to 79 with COVID-19, enrolled during active disease. The CDR3 runs from the conserved cysteine through the conserved F or W. A D gene is named only where the DNA matches it firmly. For some rows the clone size is stated as once, few or many, or as a class when expanded; others skip it.

V gene	CDR3 length	clone size	J gene	D gene	CDR3 protein	CDR3 DNA
TRBV5-4	17	.	TRBJ1-1	TRBD1	CASSAGGRGIVNTEAFF	TGTGCCAGCAGCGCGGGAGGCAGGGGGATAGTGAACACTGAAGCTTTCTTT
TRBV9	15	.	TRBJ2-7	TRBD2	CASSVTSGDSYEQYF	TGTGCCAGCAGCGTAACTAGCGGGGACTCCTACGAGCAGTACTTC
TRBV11-1	15	.	TRBJ2-5	TRBD2	CASTESGAEVETQYF	TGTGCCAGCACCGAAAGCGGGGCTGAAGTAGAGACCCAGTACTTC
TRBV25-1	12	.	TRBJ2-1	TRBD1	CASRDRYNEQFF	TGTGCCAGCCGGGACAGGTACAATGAGCAGTTCTTC
TRBV4-3	18	.	TRBJ2-6	TRBD2	CASSQDILAGAGANVLTF	TGCGCCAGCAGCCAAGATATTCTAGCGGGGGCTGGGGCCAACGTCCTGACTTTC
TRBV24-1	14	.	TRBJ2-5	.	CATSDNTAVETQYF	TGTGCCACCAGTGACAACACCGCGGTTGAGACCCAGTACTTC
TRBV6-6	14	few	TRBJ1-6	.	CASNYRDYNSPLHF	TGTGCCAGCAACTACAGGGACTATAATTCACCCCTCCACTTT
TRBV4-2	14	.	TRBJ2-3	.	CASSSGAGTDTQYF	TGTGCCAGCAGCTCTGGAGCGGGCACAGATACGCAGTATTTT
TRBV7-2	15	once	TRBJ2-5	TRBD1	CASSLGGQGGETQYF	TGTGCCAGCAGCTTAGGCGGACAGGGCGGGGAGACCCAGTACTTC
TRBV5-6	16	few	TRBJ1-2	.	CASSRGERATNYGYTF	TGTGCCAGCAGCCGTGGTGAGAGGGCCACTAACTATGGCTACACCTTC
TRBV7-2	15	.	TRBJ2-3	TRBD2	CASSSTSGSKDTQYF	TGTGCCAGCAGTTCTACTAGCGGGAGTAAAGATACGCAGTATTTT
TRBV29-1	14	.	TRBJ1-2	TRBD1	CSVETGANQWDYTF	TGCAGCGTTGAAACAGGGGCCAACCAGTGGGACTACACCTTC
TRBV7-6	15	once	TRBJ2-1	TRBD2	CASSYSGSGENEQFF	TGTGCCAGCAGCTACAGCGGGAGCGGGGAGAATGAGCAGTTCTTC
TRBV20-1	12	.	TRBJ1-1	.	CSASGLNTEAFF	TGCAGTGCTAGTGGTTTAAACACTGAAGCTTTCTTT
TRBV11-2	13	.	TRBJ1-2	.	CASRSTGYYGYTF	TGTGCCAGCAGGTCAACAGGGTACTATGGCTACACCTTC
TRBV3-1/TRBV3-2	13	.	TRBJ2-7	.	CASSQGGGYEQYF	TGTGCCAGCAGCCAAGGAGGGGGCTACGAGCAGTACTTC
TRBV19	18	.	TRBJ2-6	TRBD2	CASSPREGRSSGANVLTF	TGTGCCAGTAGTCCCCGGGAGGGCCGAAGCTCTGGGGCCAACGTCCTGACTTTC
TRBV27	14	few	TRBJ1-6	.	CASSLLGGGSPLHF	TGTGCCAGCAGTTTATTAGGCGGTGGGTCACCCCTCCACTTT
TRBV2	14	.	TRBJ1-4	.	CASSEGRENEKLFF	TGTGCCAGCAGTGAGGGGAGGGAGAATGAAAAACTGTTTTTT
TRBV9	17	.	TRBJ2-1	TRBD2	CASSPRGGAFTYNEQFF	TGTGCCAGCAGCCCACGCGGGGGGGCCTTTACCTACAATGAGCAGTTCTTC
TRBV7-6	15	few	TRBJ2-7	TRBD1	CASSLETGGHYEQYF	TGTGCCAGCAGCTTAGAAACAGGGGGCCATTACGAGCAGTACTTC
TRBV25-1	15	.	TRBJ2-1	.	CASSGVNRVHNEQFF	TGTGCCAGCAGTGGGGTGAACAGGGTCCACAATGAGCAGTTCTTC
TRBV7-2	16	.	TRBJ2-2	TRBD2	CASSSGLAGGAGELFF	TGTGCCAGCAGCTCCGGACTAGCGGGAGGTGCGGGGGAGCTGTTTTTT
TRBV7-2	13	.	TRBJ1-2	TRBD1	CASSSIQGGGYTF	TGTGCCAGCAGCTCAATACAGGGGGGAGGCTACACCTTC